Presented here are 9 T cell receptor beta chains from one specimen sequenced in a study of molecular identifiers for immune sequencing clone quantification (dated by TCRdb to 2016 to 2019). The library was produced with PCR. Reads for this sample came from a NextSeq 500. TCRdb trimmed the raw reads at Q25, called clones with MiXCR and kept productive beta chains. Rows with a matching CDR3 protein are joined into one entry that keeps the most common DNA and genes. The sample data list roughly 300,000 distinct CDR3 sequences, and roughly a quarter of these were observed just once. Jointly, the top ten make up roughly 0.7% of the sample. The sequencing input was naive CD8+ T cells from blood, with Jurkat cell RNA spiked in. The label giving this sample's cell subset or site can be read as: FACS-sorted CD8+CD4-CCR7+CD45RA+ naive T cells. These receptors were collected from a human donor in good health. Some libraries in this study had Jurkat cell RNA spiked in.

Of note for this clonotype: A clone one base away is much larger, so this may be a read error. This sequence joins TRBV19 and TRBJ2-5; D gene unclear. Trimming took off 7 bases at V and 2 bases at J, with 11 bases between the two ends. Germline V gene data show CDR1 as LNHDA and CDR2 as SQIVND (reference sequence). This CDR3 is 13 amino acids long. This chain's CDR3 is CASTTRNQETQYF. The CDR3 DNA is TGTGCCAGTACCACCAGGAATCAAGAGACCCAGTACTTC.

A word on this clonotype: Since the CDR3 does not end with the conserved phenylalanine or tryptophan, this likely comes from a read error. The V call is TRBV28, the J call TRBJ2-1; D not resolved. The CDR3 consists of 14 residues. Looked up from germline, CDR1 is MDHEN and CDR2 is SYDVKM. The germline V and J ends were trimmed by 11 bases and 0 bases, with 14 bases remaining between them. In DNA form, the CDR3 reads TGTGCCCACAGCCAGGAACGCTCCTACAATGAGCAGTTCTAC. Translated, it gives CAHSQERSYNEQFY.

This clonotype showed up just a few times. V is TRBV7-9 and J is TRBJ1-6; TRBD1 might be the D (5 bases). The CDR3 loop spans 14 amino acids. V was cut by 7 bases and J by 7 bases, with 14 bases left in between. CDR1 SEHNR and CDR2 FQNEAQ come from the germline V gene (reference sequence). This CDR3 is CASTFPPGNSPLHF. The CDR3 DNA is TGTGCCAGCACCTTTCCACCAGGGAATTCACCCCTCCACTTT.

This clonotype has a count of ten or more. This sequence joins TRBV7-2 and TRBJ2-3; possible D gene TRBD2, 6 bases. This CDR3 region has 15 residues. Between the trimmed V and J ends, which lost 6 bases and 5 bases, there was a span of 18 bases. Per the germline V gene, CDR1 is SGHTA and CDR2 is FQGNSA. The chain's CDR3 is CASSPFPGGRDTQYF. DNA for the CDR3: TGTGCCAGCAGTCCTTTCCCTGGGGGGAGAGATACGCAGTATTTT.

There are a few counts of this clonotype. The V call is TRBV6-2 or TRBV6-3, the J call TRBJ2-3; TRBD2 agrees at 7 bases. J lost 8 bases, V lost 6 bases, and 14 bases had no gene match. There are 15 residues in the CDR3. Germline V gene sequence: CDR1 MNHEY, CDR2 SVGEGT. The CDR3 DNA reads as TGTGCCAGCAGCGATTGGCGGGAGTTAGCAGTTACGCAGTATTTT. Protein: CASSDWRELAVTQYF.

This clonotype was found many times. The rearrangement joins TRBV13 to TRBJ1-2, with 10 bases fitting TRBD1. The CDR3 consists of 16 residues. Germline CDR1 is PRHDT and CDR2 is FYEKMQ (reference sequence). Losses at the gene ends were 5 bases for V and 3 bases for J; bases not matched to a gene: 9. This CDR3 is CASSQGQGIYHYGYTF. The CDR3 DNA reads as TGTGCCAGCAGCCAGGGACAGGGGATTTATCACTATGGCTACACCTTC.

The chain couples TRBV12-3 or TRBV12-4 to TRBJ1-1; the D gene is possibly TRBD1 (6 bases). CDR3 size: 15 residues. V was trimmed by 4 bases and J by 4 bases, leaving 16 bases between them. The CDR3 spells CASSSRGGGGTEAFF. In DNA, the CDR3 is TGTGCCAGCAGTTCAAGAGGGGGTGGGGGCACTGAAGCTTTCTTT.

This clonotype was seen repeatedly, ten times or more. This rearrangement joins TRBV7-9 to TRBJ2-3, with D possibly called TRBD1 or TRBD2 (5 bases each). Germline V gene sequence: CDR1 SEHNR, CDR2 FQNEAQ (reference sequence). The CDR3 consists of 20 residues. V lost 6 bases to trimming and J lost 0 bases, with 28 bases between them. The CDR3 DNA follows: TGTGCCAGCAGACCGACACTCCGGGACGTTCAAATTCCTAGCACAGATACGCAGTATTTT. It is translated as CASRPTLRDVQIPSTDTQYF.

This clonotype occurred many times. The gene calls are TRBV20-1 and TRBJ2-7; 7 bases map to TRBD2. The CDR3 covers 12 residues. V lost 6 bases to trimming and J lost 5 bases; unmatched junction nucleotides: 7. The germline CDR1 and CDR2 sequences are DFQATT and SNEGSKA (reference sequence). CDR3 in DNA: TGCAGTGCAAATCGGGGAGGGGACGAGCAGTACTTC. This codes for CSANRGGDEQYF.